This T cell receptor beta chain was recovered during a study of shared clonotypes between healthy human individuals. Concerning this clone: What it binds is unknown.

Study-wide points: Naive subsets, compared against memory subsets, generally had larger estimated richness values.

The CDR3 is made up of 14 amino acids. Germline-derived CDR1 and CDR2 are MNHEY and SVGAGI. Losses at the gene ends were 8 bases for V and 3 bases for J; bases not matched to a gene: 9. The authors distributed each subset's genomic DNA evenly over several immunoSEQ plates. Libraries were prepared by immunoSEQ multiplex PCR; TCRdb keeps only in-frame clonotypes and omits some of them. The table shows around 2,000,000 clones, with roughly 96% occurring only once. This TCR derives from a man in his late teens or twenties in good health. The sequenced material came from naive CD4+ T cells sorted from blood. Stated subset: CD45RA+ positively selected. This sequence joins TRBV6-5 and TRBJ2-7; 8 nucleotides align to TRBD1. In nucleotides, the CDR3 is TGTGCCAGCTCCTCGGGACAGGCTTACTACGAGCAGTACTTC. Translating gives CASSSGQAYYEQYF.